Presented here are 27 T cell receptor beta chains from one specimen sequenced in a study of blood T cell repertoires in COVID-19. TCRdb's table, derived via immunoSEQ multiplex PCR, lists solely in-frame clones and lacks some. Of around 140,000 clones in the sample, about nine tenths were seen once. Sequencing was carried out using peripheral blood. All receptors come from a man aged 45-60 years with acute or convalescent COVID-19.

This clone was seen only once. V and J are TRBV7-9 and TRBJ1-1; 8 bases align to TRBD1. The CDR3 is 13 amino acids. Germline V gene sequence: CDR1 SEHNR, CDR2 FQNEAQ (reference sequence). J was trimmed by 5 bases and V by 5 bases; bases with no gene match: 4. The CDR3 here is CASSPQGETEAFF. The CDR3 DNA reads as TGTGCCAGCAGCCCACAGGGGGAAACTGAAGCTTTCTTT. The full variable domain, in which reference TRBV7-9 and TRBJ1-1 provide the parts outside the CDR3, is DTGVSQNPRHKITKRGQNVTFRCDPISEHNRLYWYRQTLGQGPEFLTYFQNEAQLEKSRLLSDRFSAERPKGSFSTLEIQRTEQGDSAMYLCASSPQGETEAFFGQGTRLTVV.

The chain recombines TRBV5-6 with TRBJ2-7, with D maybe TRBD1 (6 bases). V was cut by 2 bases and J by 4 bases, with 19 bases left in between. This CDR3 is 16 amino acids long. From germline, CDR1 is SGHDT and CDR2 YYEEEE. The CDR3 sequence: CASSFQGAGARYEQYF. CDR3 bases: TGTGCCAGCAGCTTCCAAGGGGCAGGGGCGAGGTACGAGCAGTACTTC. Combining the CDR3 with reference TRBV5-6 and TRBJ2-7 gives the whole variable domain DAGVTQSPTHLIKTRGQQVTLRCSPKSGHDTVSWYQQALGQGPQFIFQYYEEEERQRGNFPDRFSGHQFPNYSSELNVNALLLGDSALYLCASSFQGAGARYEQYFGPGTRLTVT.

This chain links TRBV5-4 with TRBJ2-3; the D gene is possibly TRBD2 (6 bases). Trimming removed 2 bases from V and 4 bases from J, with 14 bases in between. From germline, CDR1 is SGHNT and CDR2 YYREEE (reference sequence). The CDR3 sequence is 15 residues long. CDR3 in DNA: TGTGCCAGCAGCTTAGTAGGAGGGCGCGCAGATACGCAGTATTTT. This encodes CASSLVGGRADTQYF. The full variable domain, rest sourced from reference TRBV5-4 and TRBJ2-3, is ETGVTQSPTHLIKTRGQQVTLRCSSQSGHNTVSWYQQALGQGPQFIFQYYREEENGRGNFPPRFSGLQFPNYSSELNVNALELDDSALYLCASSLVGGRADTQYFGPGTRLTVL.

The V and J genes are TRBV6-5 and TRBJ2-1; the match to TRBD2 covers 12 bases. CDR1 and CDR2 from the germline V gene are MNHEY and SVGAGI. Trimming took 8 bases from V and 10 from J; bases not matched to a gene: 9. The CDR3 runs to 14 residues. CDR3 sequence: CASHTSGRLGEQFF. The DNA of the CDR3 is TGTGCCAGCCACACTAGCGGGAGGCTAGGCGAGCAGTTCTTC.

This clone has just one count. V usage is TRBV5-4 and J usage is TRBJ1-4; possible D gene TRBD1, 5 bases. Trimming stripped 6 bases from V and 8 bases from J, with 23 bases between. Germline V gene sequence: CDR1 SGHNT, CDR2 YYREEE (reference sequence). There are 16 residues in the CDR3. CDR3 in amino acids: CASTLGRGGGPEKLFF. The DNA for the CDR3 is TGTGCCAGCACCCTTGGGAGGGGCGGAGGGCCCGAAAAACTGTTTTTT.

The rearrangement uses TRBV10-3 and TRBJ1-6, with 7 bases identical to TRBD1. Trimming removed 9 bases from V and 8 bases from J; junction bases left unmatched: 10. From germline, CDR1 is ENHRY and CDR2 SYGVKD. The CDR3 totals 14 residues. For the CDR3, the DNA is TGTGCCATTTGGACAGGATCTGTTGATTCACCCCTCCACTTT. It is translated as CAIWTGSVDSPLHF.

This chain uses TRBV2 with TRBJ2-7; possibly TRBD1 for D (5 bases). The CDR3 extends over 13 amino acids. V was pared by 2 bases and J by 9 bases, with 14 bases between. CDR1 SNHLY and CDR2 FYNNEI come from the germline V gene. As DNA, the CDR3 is TGTGCCAGCAGTGAAAGGGGCTTGGGTAGGCAGTACTTC. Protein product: CASSERGLGRQYF.

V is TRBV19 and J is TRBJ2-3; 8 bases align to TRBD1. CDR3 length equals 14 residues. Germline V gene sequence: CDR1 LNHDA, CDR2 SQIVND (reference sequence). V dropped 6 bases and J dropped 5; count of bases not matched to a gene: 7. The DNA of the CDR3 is TGTGCCAGTAGCCCAGACAGGGGACGAGATACGCAGTATTTT. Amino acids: CASSPDRGRDTQYF.

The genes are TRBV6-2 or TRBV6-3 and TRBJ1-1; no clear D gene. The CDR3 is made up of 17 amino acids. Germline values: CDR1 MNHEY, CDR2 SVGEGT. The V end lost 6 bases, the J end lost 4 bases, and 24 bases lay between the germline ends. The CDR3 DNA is TGTGCCAGCAGCCCCGGGGTAGGGATCGTCGAGCGCACTGAAGCTTTCTTT. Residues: CASSPGVGIVERTEAFF.

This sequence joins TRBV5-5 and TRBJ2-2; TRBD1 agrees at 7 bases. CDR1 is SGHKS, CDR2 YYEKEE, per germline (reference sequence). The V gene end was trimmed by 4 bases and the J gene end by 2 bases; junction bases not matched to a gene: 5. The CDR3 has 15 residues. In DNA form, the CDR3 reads TGTGCCAGCAGCGTGGGACAGACCAACACCGGGGAGCTGTTTTTT. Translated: CASSVGQTNTGELFF.

CDR3 sequence (DNA): TGTGCCAGCAGCCTCCGGAGAGGATCCACAGATACGCAGTATTTT. Protein: CASSLRRGSTDTQYF. The rearrangement links TRBV7-2 to TRBJ2-3, with unresolved D. Trimming stripped 5 bases from V and 2 bases from J, with 14 bases between. This CDR3 contains 15 residues. Germline loops: CDR1 SGHTA, CDR2 FQGNSA.

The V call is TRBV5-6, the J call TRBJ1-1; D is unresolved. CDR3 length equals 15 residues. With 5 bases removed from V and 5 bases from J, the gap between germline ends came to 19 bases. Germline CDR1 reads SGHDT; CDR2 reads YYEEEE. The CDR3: CASRTAFGGRTEAFF. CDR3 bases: TGTGCCAGCAGGACGGCCTTTGGTGGCAGGACTGAAGCTTTCTTT.

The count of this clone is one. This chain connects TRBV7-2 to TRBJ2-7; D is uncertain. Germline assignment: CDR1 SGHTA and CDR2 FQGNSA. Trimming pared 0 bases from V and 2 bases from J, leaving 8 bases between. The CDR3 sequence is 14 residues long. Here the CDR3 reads CASSLARQTYEQYF. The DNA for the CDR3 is TGTGCCAGCAGCTTAGCGAGGCAGACCTACGAGCAGTACTTC.

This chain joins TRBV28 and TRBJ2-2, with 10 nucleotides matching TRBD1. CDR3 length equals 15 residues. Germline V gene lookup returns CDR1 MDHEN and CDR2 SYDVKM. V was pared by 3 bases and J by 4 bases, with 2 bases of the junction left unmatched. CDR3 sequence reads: CASSFGTGATGELFF. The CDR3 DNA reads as TGTGCCAGCAGTTTTGGGACAGGGGCCACCGGGGAGCTGTTTTTT.

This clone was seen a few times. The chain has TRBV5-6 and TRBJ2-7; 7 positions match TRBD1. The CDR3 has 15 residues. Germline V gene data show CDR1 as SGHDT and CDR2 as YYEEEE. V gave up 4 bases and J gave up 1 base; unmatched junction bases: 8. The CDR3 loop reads CASSPYQQGSYEQYF. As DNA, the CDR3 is TGTGCCAGCAGCCCGTATCAACAGGGGTCCTACGAGCAGTACTTC. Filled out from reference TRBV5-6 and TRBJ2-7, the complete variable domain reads DAGVTQSPTHLIKTRGQQVTLRCSPKSGHDTVSWYQQALGQGPQFIFQYYEEEERQRGNFPDRFSGHQFPNYSSELNVNALLLGDSALYLCASSPYQQGSYEQYFGPGTRLTVT.

The CDR3 DNA reads as TGTGCCAGCAGCCAAGAATTTCTGGACAGCCCTAATGAAAAACTGTTTTTT. Its protein product is CASSQEFLDSPNEKLFF. V usage is TRBV3-1 (or the pseudogene TRBV3-2) and J usage is TRBJ1-4, with a tentative D call TRBD1 (6 bases). The V and J ends lost 0 bases and 3 bases respectively, with 14 bases between them. The length of the CDR3 is 17 residues. Per the germline V gene, CDR1 is LGHDT and CDR2 is YNNKEL (reference sequence).

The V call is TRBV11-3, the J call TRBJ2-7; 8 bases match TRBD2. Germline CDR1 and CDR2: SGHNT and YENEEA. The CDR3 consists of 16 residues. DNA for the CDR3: TGTGCTAGTCCGCTAGTGTCAGCGGGGGATACCTCCGAGCAGTACTTC. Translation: CASPLVSAGDTSEQYF.

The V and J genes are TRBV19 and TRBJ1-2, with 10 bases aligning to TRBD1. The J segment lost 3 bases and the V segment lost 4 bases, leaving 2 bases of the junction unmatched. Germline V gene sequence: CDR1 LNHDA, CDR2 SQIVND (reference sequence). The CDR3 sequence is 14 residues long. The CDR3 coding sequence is TGTGCCAGTAGTACCGGGACAGGGGACTATGGCTACACCTTC. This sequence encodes CASSTGTGDYGYTF.

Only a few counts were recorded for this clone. CDR3 coding DNA: TGTGCCAGTACGACTAGCGGATCCTACAATGAGCAGTTCTTC. It specifies CASTTSGSYNEQFF. V usage is TRBV19 and J usage is TRBJ2-1; 9 nucleotides agree with TRBD2. The CDR3 runs to 14 residues. Germline CDR1 and CDR2: LNHDA and SQIVND (reference sequence). The J segment lost 1 base and the V segment lost 7 bases, leaving 2 bases of the junction unmatched.

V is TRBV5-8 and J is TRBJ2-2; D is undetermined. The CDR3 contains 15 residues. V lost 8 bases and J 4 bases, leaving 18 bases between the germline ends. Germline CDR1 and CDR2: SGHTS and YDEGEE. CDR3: CASTYVTSGTGELFF. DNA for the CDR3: TGTGCCAGTACGTATGTTACTTCGGGCACCGGGGAGCTGTTTTTT.

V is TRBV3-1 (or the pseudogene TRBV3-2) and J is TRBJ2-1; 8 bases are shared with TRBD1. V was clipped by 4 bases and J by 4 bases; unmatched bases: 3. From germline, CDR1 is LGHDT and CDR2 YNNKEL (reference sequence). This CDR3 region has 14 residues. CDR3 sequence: CASSRRTGYNEQFF. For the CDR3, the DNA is TGTGCCAGCAGCCGCAGGACAGGGTACAATGAGCAGTTCTTC.

The CDR3 loop is CASRTGVAGGSYNEQFF. The CDR3 DNA is TGTGCCAGCCGTACTGGCGTGGCGGGAGGGTCCTACAATGAGCAGTTCTTC. The chain combines TRBV7-9 with TRBJ2-1; 9 nucleotides line up with TRBD2. CDR1 and CDR2 from the germline V gene are SEHNR and FQNEAQ (reference sequence). V was clipped by 8 bases and J by 1 base; unmatched bases: 12. The CDR3 is made up of 17 amino acids.

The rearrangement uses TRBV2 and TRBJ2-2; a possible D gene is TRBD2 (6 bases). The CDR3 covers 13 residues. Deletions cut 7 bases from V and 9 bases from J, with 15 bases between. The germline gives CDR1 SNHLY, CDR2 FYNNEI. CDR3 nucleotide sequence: TGTGCCAGCACCCGGACTAACTTGAGGGAGCTGTTTTTT. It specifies CASTRTNLRELFF.

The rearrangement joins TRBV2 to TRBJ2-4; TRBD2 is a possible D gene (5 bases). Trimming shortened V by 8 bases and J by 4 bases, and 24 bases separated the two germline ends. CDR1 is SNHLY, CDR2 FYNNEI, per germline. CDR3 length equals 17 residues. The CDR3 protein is CASSIPYGVFVKNIQYF. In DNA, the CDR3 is TGTGCCAGCTCCATCCCCTACGGGGTTTTTGTAAAAAACATTCAGTACTTC.

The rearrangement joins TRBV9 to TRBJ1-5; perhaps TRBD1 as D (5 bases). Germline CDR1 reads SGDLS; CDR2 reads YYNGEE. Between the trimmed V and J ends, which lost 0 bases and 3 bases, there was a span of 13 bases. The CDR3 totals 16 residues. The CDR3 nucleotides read TGTGCCAGCAGCGTAGGATCCGGGACTGACAATCAGCCCCAGCATTTT. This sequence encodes CASSVGSGTDNQPQHF.

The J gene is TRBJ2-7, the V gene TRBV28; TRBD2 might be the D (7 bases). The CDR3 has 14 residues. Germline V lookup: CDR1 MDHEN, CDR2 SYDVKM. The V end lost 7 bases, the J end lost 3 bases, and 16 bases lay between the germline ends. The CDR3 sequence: CASTSSGGLYEQYF. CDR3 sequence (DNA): TGTGCCAGCACCTCATCCGGGGGGCTCTACGAGCAGTACTTC.

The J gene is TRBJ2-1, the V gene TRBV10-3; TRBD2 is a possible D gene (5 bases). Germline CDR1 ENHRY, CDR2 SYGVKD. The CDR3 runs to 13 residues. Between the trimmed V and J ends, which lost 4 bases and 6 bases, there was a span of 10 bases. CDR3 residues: CAISGLAGNEQFF. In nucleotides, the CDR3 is TGTGCCATCAGTGGCCTAGCTGGCAATGAGCAGTTCTTC.